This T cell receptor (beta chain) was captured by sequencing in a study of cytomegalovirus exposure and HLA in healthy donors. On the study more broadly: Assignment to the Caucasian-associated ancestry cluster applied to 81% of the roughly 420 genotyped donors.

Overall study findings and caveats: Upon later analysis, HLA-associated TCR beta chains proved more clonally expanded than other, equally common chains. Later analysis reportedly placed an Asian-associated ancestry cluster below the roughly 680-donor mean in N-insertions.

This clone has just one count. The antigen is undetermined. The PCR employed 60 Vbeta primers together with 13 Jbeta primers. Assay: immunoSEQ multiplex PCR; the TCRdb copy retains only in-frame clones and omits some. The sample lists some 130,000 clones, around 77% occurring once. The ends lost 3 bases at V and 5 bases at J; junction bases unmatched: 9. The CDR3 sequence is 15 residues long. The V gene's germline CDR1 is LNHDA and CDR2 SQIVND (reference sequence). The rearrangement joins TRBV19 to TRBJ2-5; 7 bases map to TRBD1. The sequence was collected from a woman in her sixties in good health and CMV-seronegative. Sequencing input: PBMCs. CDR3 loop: CASSIKNRGRETQYF. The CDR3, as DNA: TGTGCCAGTAGTATCAAAAACAGGGGACGTGAGACCCAGTACTTC.